The 24 T cell receptor beta chains reported below all come from one sample, sequenced in a study of T-cell reconstitution after alpha-beta-depleted transplantation in children. The TCRbeta library was prepared with unique molecular identifiers. TCRdb recomputed calls from the PCR reads with MiXCR, one row per CDR3 protein. The table has roughly 490,000 distinct CDR3 sequences, 9.5% to 12% seen once. The material sequenced was PBMCs, mostly from graft donor cells, taken 180 days after TCRalphabeta/CD19-depleted stem cell transplant. Source of these receptors: a female patient aged 2-10 years who had a stem cell transplant for aplastic anemia, so the T cells may come from the graft donor.

This clonotype turned up a few times. The chain joins TRBV7-2 to TRBJ2-5, with D perhaps matching TRBD1 (6 bases). The CDR3 is 16 residues long. V was clipped by 6 bases and J by 1 base, with 18 bases between them. CDR1 and CDR2 from the germline V gene are SGHTA and FQGNSA. DNA of the CDR3: TGTGCCAGCAGTCTCCGGGACACCAGGGGCCAAGAGACCCAGTACTTC. Translating it yields CASSLRDTRGQETQYF.

This clonotype was detected many times. This chain connects TRBV15 to TRBJ2-7, with D possibly matching TRBD1 (7 bases). Trimming left V 9 bases short and J 9 bases short, with 18 bases between. This CDR3 comprises 12 residues. The germline V gene has CDR1 LNHNV and CDR2 YYDKDF (reference sequence). CDR3 sequence (DNA): TGTGCCACGCGGGACAGTTCGCCCAGGCAGTACTTC. This encodes CATRDSSPRQYF.

The genes are TRBV20-1 and TRBJ1-1; D not resolved. Trimming shortened V by 0 bases and J by 4 bases, and 15 bases separated the two germline ends. The CDR3 has 15 amino acids. Germline CDR1 reads DFQATT; CDR2 reads SNEGSKA (reference sequence). The CDR3 coding sequence is TGCAGTGCTAGAGATCTGGGCGCTCCGAGCACTGAAGCTTTCTTT. Protein sequence: CSARDLGAPSTEAFF.

V gene TRBV15 combines with J gene TRBJ1-2; D is uncertain. Trimming cost V 0 bases and J 11 bases, with 19 bases left between them. This CDR3 has 15 residues. Per the germline V gene, CDR1 is LNHNV and CDR2 is YYDKDF (reference sequence). CDR3 in amino acids: CATSRDLVGGVGYTF. In nucleotides, the CDR3 is TGTGCCACCAGCAGAGATCTAGTGGGCGGAGTAGGGTACACCTTC.

The rearrangement uses TRBV12-3 or TRBV12-4 and TRBJ1-5, with a possible D match to TRBD1 (5 bases). The V and J ends lost 3 bases and 10 bases respectively, with 13 bases between them. CDR3 length: 13 amino acids. Written as DNA, the CDR3 is TGTGCCAGCAGTTTGAGGGGTCTCGAACCCCAGCATTTT. Its protein is CASSLRGLEPQHF.

This clonotype occurred a few times. CDR3 DNA: TGCAGCGTTGAGCGGTTACGGACGGATGGCTACACCTTC. Its translation: CSVERLRTDGYTF. The chain joins TRBV29-1 to TRBJ1-2; D ambiguous. Germline V gives CDR1 SQVTM, CDR2 ANQGSEA. V gave up 3 bases and J gave up 6 bases, with 14 bases separating them. This CDR3 comprises 13 residues. Full variable domain (rest looked up from reference TRBV29-1 and TRBJ1-2): SAVISQKPSRDICQRGTSLTIQCQVDSQVTMMFWYRQQPGQSLTLIATANQGSEATYESGFVIDKFPISRPNLTFSTLTVSNMSPEDSSIYLCSVERLRTDGYTFGSGTRLTVV.

The chain joins TRBV20-1 to TRBJ2-1; TRBD1 matches at 8 bases. The CDR3 covers 15 residues. Germline values: CDR1 DFQATT, CDR2 SNEGSKA (reference sequence). The V segment lost 0 bases and the J segment 7 bases; nucleotides outside the gene matches: 8. The DNA for the CDR3 is TGCAGTGCTAGAGATGGGTACAGGGGGAGGAATGAGCAGTTCTTC. Translated, it gives CSARDGYRGRNEQFF.

In its sample, this clonotype was seen a few times. The chain joins TRBV19 to TRBJ2-7; TRBD1 matches 12 bases. The CDR3 length is 15 residues. With V trimmed by 3 bases and J by 5 bases, 5 bases remained unmatched. Per the germline V gene, CDR1 is LNHDA and CDR2 is SQIVND (reference sequence). The CDR3 DNA reads as TGTGCCAGTAGTATGGAAGGGACAGGGGGCCACGAGCAGTACTTC. Protein: CASSMEGTGGHEQYF.

The chain employs TRBV28 and TRBJ2-5; unclear D gene. V lost 3 bases, J lost 5 bases, and 13 bases lay in between. The CDR3 covers 14 residues. Germline CDR1 reads MDHEN; CDR2 reads SYDVKM. In nucleotides, the CDR3 is TGTGCCAGCAGTTTGCCCTCAACAGATGAGACCCAGTACTTC. Residues: CASSLPSTDETQYF. The whole variable domain, remainder taken from reference TRBV28 and TRBJ2-5, is DVKVTQSSRYLVKRTGEKVFLECVQDMDHENMFWYRQDPGLGLRLIYFSYDVKMKEKGDIPEGYSVSREKKERFSLILESASTNQTSMYLCASSLPSTDETQYFGPGTRLLVL.

This clonotype occurred many times. V is TRBV29-1 and J is TRBJ2-7, with TRBD1 identical over 9 bases. The CDR3 totals 12 residues. Germline loops: CDR1 SQVTM, CDR2 ANQGSEA. V dropped 3 bases and J dropped 3; count of bases not matched to a gene: 0. The CDR3 spells CSVEGQGYEQYF. CDR3 DNA sequence: TGCAGCGTTGAGGGACAGGGCTACGAGCAGTACTTC.

V gene TRBV2 combines with J gene TRBJ2-1, with TRBD2 matching 13 bases. CDR1 and CDR2 (germline): SNHLY, FYNNEI. With V trimmed by 7 bases and J by 5 bases, 14 bases remained unmatched. CDR3 length: 18 amino acids. The CDR3 sequence is CASILMTSGRLKNNEQFF. In DNA, the CDR3 is TGTGCCAGCATCCTGATGACTAGCGGGAGGCTAAAAAACAATGAGCAGTTCTTC.

This chain joins TRBV20-1 and TRBJ2-3; D not resolved. Germline CDR1 and CDR2: DFQATT and SNEGSKA (reference sequence). This CDR3 is 13 amino acids long. Trimming cost V 1 base and J 4 bases, with 9 bases left between them. CDR3 sequence: CSARVERADTQYF. DNA for the CDR3: TGCAGTGCTAGAGTTGAAAGAGCAGATACGCAGTATTTT.

This clonotype was counted at least ten times. This chain joins TRBV29-1 and TRBJ1-2; 9 nucleotides line up with TRBD1. CDR3 size: 14 residues. V trimming: 6 bases; J trimming: 8 bases; junction bases outside the gene matches: 13. CDR1 and CDR2 from the germline V gene are SQVTM and ANQGSEA. The CDR3 DNA reads TGCAGCGTAGCCGGTGGGGACAGGGCTTACGGCTACACCTTC. Protein: CSVAGGDRAYGYTF.

This clonotype was seen a few times. This sequence joins TRBV12-5 and TRBJ1-1; D uncertain. The V end lost 1 base, the J end lost 6 bases, and 6 bases lay between the germline ends. The V gene's germline CDR1 is LGHNT and CDR2 FRNRAP. This CDR3 has 12 residues. The chain's CDR3 is CASGLEGAEAFF. The CDR3 region has the DNA TGTGCTAGTGGTTTGGAGGGTGCTGAAGCTTTCTTT.

This clonotype was counted a few times. This chain joins TRBV18 and TRBJ2-6, with D possibly TRBD1 on 6 matching bases. Germline V gene lookup returns CDR1 KGHSH and CDR2 LQKENI. The V and J ends lost 0 bases and 0 bases respectively, with 15 bases between them. There are 19 residues in the CDR3. The CDR3 reads CASSPPETGPYSGANVLTF. In DNA form, the CDR3 reads TGTGCCAGCTCACCACCCGAAACAGGGCCTTACTCTGGGGCCAACGTCCTGACTTTC.

This clonotype was detected a few times. This chain joins TRBV7-2 and TRBJ2-1; 9 nucleotides match TRBD1. The CDR3 is 15 residues long. CDR1 is SGHTA, CDR2 FQGNSA, per germline. Germline trimming cut 1 base from V and 6 bases from J; bases unmatched to any gene: 4. The CDR3 DNA follows: TGTGCCAGCAGCTTAGGTGGGACAGGGAGCAATGAGCAGTTCTTC. Amino acid sequence: CASSLGGTGSNEQFF.

This clonotype was found a few times. The chain carries TRBV3-1 and TRBJ1-2; D not certain. The CDR3 has 13 amino acids. The V end was cut by 0 bases, the J end by 3 bases, with 5 bases between. Germline-derived CDR1 and CDR2 are LGHDT and YNNKEL (reference sequence). CDR3 amino acids: CASSQEGYYGYTF. CDR3 DNA sequence: TGTGCCAGCAGCCAAGAAGGCTACTATGGCTACACCTTC.

V gene TRBV11-3 combines with J gene TRBJ2-1, with 7 bases identical to TRBD2. Germline V CDR1 and CDR2: SGHNT, YENEEA. Trimming cost V 4 bases and J 7 bases; bases outside gene matches: 13. The CDR3 sequence is 16 residues long. In nucleotides, the CDR3 is TGTGCCAGCAGCTCCGACTACCTTTCCGGGGGGAATGAGCAGTTCTTC. Translated, it gives CASSSDYLSGGNEQFF.

This clonotype was seen only a few times. V and J are TRBV19 and TRBJ2-1; 12 bases fit TRBD2. Trimming took 4 bases from V and 4 from J; bases not matched to a gene: 2. The CDR3 is made up of 15 amino acids. Germline CDR1 reads LNHDA; CDR2 reads SQIVND (reference sequence). CDR3 bases: TGTGCCAGTAGTACTAGCGGGAGGGAATACAATGAGCAGTTCTTC. This sequence encodes CASSTSGREYNEQFF.

The V call is TRBV28, the J call TRBJ2-1, with D perhaps matching TRBD2 (6 bases). The CDR3 has 16 residues. Deletions cut 2 bases from V and 0 bases from J, with 11 bases between. Looked up from germline, CDR1 is MDHEN and CDR2 is SYDVKM. The CDR3 region is CASSLTGLSSYNEQFF. CDR3 nucleotide sequence: TGTGCCAGCAGTTTAACGGGACTCAGCTCCTACAATGAGCAGTTCTTC.

This clonotype was detected ten times or more. This chain links TRBV7-2 with TRBJ2-4, with D possibly being TRBD1 or TRBD2 (6 bases each). Germline V gene lookup returns CDR1 SGHTA and CDR2 FQGNSA. The CDR3 length is 17 residues. The V gene lost 5 bases and the J gene lost 0 bases, with 17 bases spanning the gap. CDR3 DNA: TGTGCCAGCAGCATGAGGAGGGGGTCCTCAGCCAAAAACATTCAGTACTTC. Encoded protein: CASSMRRGSSAKNIQYF.

This clonotype was seen a handful of times. V is TRBV5-1 and J is TRBJ2-7; D tentatively reads TRBD1 or TRBD2 (6 bases each). With 7 bases removed from V and 7 bases from J, the gap between germline ends came to 15 bases. The CDR3 is made up of 12 amino acids. CDR1 SGHRS and CDR2 YFSETQ come from the germline V gene. CDR3 coding DNA: TGCGCCAGCGGGGGCCTAGCGAGGGAGCAGTACTTC. Its translation is CASGGLAREQYF.

The V call is TRBV5-5, the J call TRBJ1-2; D might be TRBD1 (6 bases). CDR1 SGHKS and CDR2 YYEKEE come from the germline V gene (reference sequence). The CDR3 runs to 15 residues. The ends were cut back, 4 bases at V and 4 bases at J, with 17 bases in the middle. CDR3 residues: CASSIGQTGGYGYTF. CDR3 DNA: TGTGCCAGCAGCATAGGACAGACCGGGGGCTATGGCTACACCTTC.

V usage is TRBV4-3 and J usage is TRBJ2-1; maybe TRBD2 (6 bases). The CDR3 spans 16 residues. V shed 3 bases and J shed 0 bases, with 12 bases lying between them. The germline V gene encodes CDR1 LGHNA and CDR2 YSLEER. The CDR3 bases are TGCGCCAGCAGCCACAGGGACGGGAGCTCCTACAATGAGCAGTTCTTC. It translates to CASSHRDGSSYNEQFF.